The subject of this entry is one T cell receptor beta chain. CDR1 is SEHNR, CDR2 FQNEAQ, per germline (reference sequence). There are 14 residues in the CDR3. V was clipped by 8 bases and J by 0 bases, with 13 bases between them. This entry is derived from a study of blood T cell repertoires in COVID-19. Study overall: From the United States, Italy and Spain came samples of acute and convalescent COVID-19. The cDNA or gDNA used as material had been derived from T cells, B-cell-depleted T cells, or PBMCs.

In the study's own analysis: Using reference gene primer amplification, nucleated cell counts were estimated. Produced via immunoSEQ multiplex PCR; TCRdb's table is partial and in-frame only. V, J and clone size reflect that table, while D and trimming were determined from the DNA. Altogether 140,000 or so clones are present, approximately 86% being singletons, with the ten largest covering about 5.6%. The receptor comes from a human donor in a cohort sampled during active COVID-19. The sequenced material came from peripheral blood. The chain uses TRBV7-9 and TRBJ1-2; the D gene is possibly TRBD1 (5 bases). The CDR3 spells CASSSGAANYGYTF. CDR3 sequence (DNA): TGTGCCAGCTCGAGCGGGGCGGCTAACTATGGCTACACCTTC.